This T cell receptor beta chain is drawn from a study of blood T cell repertoires in COVID-19. Study context: Specimens from acute and convalescent COVID-19 originated in the United States, Italy and Spain.

Authors' data handling: Reference gene primer amplification gave nucleated cell count estimates. Generated by immunoSEQ multiplex PCR, the TCRdb table keeps only in-frame clones and is missing some. V and J calls and clone size follow that table, whereas D and trimming were derived from the DNA. The sample shows 150,000 to 200,000 clones, 80% to 85% of them seen only once. Between the trimmed V and J ends, which lost 6 bases and 6 bases, there was a span of 17 bases. The CDR3 is 14 residues long. Germline V gene sequence: CDR1 MDHEN, CDR2 SYDVKM. The chain employs TRBV28 and TRBJ1-2; D remains unclear. The TCR sequence derives from a young woman with acute or convalescent COVID-19. What was sequenced was peripheral blood. CDR3 nucleotides: TGTGCCAGCAGCCTCCCAGGAAGAGAGAATGGCTACACCTTC. Its protein is CASSLPGRENGYTF.